A single sample is the source of the 30 T cell receptor beta chains below, sequenced in a study of cytomegalovirus exposure and HLA in healthy donors (dated by TCRdb to 2015 to 2018). The library was generated by the immunoSEQ multiplex PCR assay. A mixture of 60 forward primers for TCR Vbeta segments and 13 reverse primers for TCR Jbeta segments was used in the multiplex PCR. As stored in TCRdb, this immuneACCESS dataset retains in-frame rearrangements with V and J assigned. A fraction of the clones does not appear; measured against another copy, unresolved V genes explain less than half of the discrepancy, and the remainder lacks a known reason. The table kept for this sample lists approximately 46,000 clones. The ten most abundant clones make up around 7.9% of the sample. Sequencing was done on a sample of PBMCs. These receptors were obtained from a male donor in good health and CMV-seronegative.

The chain has TRBV19 and TRBJ1-5; D not certain. The V gene's germline CDR1 is LNHDA and CDR2 SQIVND (reference sequence). V gave up 5 bases and J gave up 6 bases, with 11 bases separating them. The CDR3 contains 13 residues. CDR3 in DNA: TGTGCCAGTAGTCCCCAGGATTCTCAGCCCCAGCATTTT. This encodes CASSPQDSQPQHF.

In regard to this clone: The same CDR3 can be traced to other DNA sequences in this sample. This chain uses TRBV28 with TRBJ2-7; maybe TRBD2 (6 bases). With 3 bases removed from V and 4 bases from J, the gap between germline ends came to 7 bases. Germline V gene data show CDR1 as MDHEN and CDR2 as SYDVKM. CDR3 length equals 12 residues. The CDR3 DNA sequence: TGTGCCAGCAGTTTTAGCGGTTACGAGCAGTACTTC. Translating gives CASSFSGYEQYF.

The V and J genes are TRBV7-2 and TRBJ1-6, with a weak D call TRBD1 (6 bases). The germline V and J ends were trimmed by 2 bases and 4 bases, with 12 bases remaining between them. Germline loops: CDR1 SGHTA, CDR2 FQGNSA. This CDR3 contains 16 residues. The CDR3 spells CASSLRGGLYNSPLHF. CDR3 bases: TGTGCCAGCAGCTTAAGAGGGGGTTTATATAATTCACCCCTCCACTTT.

The chain links TRBV13 to TRBJ1-5; 9 positions agree with TRBD1. The germline V gene encodes CDR1 PRHDT and CDR2 FYEKMQ (reference sequence). The CDR3 consists of 14 residues. J lost 8 bases, V lost 4 bases, and 6 bases had no gene match. This chain's CDR3 is CASSSGQGREPQHF. In DNA form, the CDR3 reads TGTGCCAGCAGCTCCGGACAGGGGAGAGAGCCCCAGCATTTT.

This chain connects TRBV18 to TRBJ1-1, with unresolved D. CDR1 KGHSH and CDR2 LQKENI come from the germline V gene. V was pared by 5 bases and J by 2 bases, with 12 bases between. The CDR3 is 14 residues long. CDR3 DNA: TGTGCCAGCTCATCCCTTGACACAAACACTGAAGCTTTCTTT. Residues: CASSSLDTNTEAFF.

CDR3 amino acids: CASRQTSSNTGELFF. The CDR3 coding sequence is TGTGCCAGCAGGCAGACTAGCTCTAACACCGGGGAGCTGTTTTTT. V usage is TRBV6-5 and J usage is TRBJ2-2; 7 bases align to TRBD2. V shed 6 bases, J shed 2 bases, and the junction held 6 bases outside the gene matches. This CDR3 has 15 amino acids. Germline CDR1 and CDR2: MNHEY and SVGAGI.

The rearrangement uses TRBV5-4 and TRBJ1-2; no definite D call. The V and J ends lost 1 base and 7 bases respectively, with 5 bases between them. Germline values: CDR1 SGHNT, CDR2 YYREEE (reference sequence). The CDR3 is 11 amino acids. CDR3 DNA: TGTGCCAGCAGCTTGAATCGTGGCTACACCTTC. Protein product: CASSLNRGYTF.

The rearrangement uses TRBV7-8 and TRBJ2-1; no reliable D call. Trimming left V 2 bases short and J 13 bases short, with 15 bases between. The CDR3 loop spans 13 amino acids. The germline gives CDR1 SGHVS, CDR2 FQNEAQ. The CDR3 reads CASSLISGVEQFF. CDR3 DNA: TGTGCCAGCAGCTTAATCTCCGGTGTTGAACAGTTCTTC.

The genes are TRBV2 and TRBJ1-1; 10 nucleotides align to TRBD1. The CDR3 is 14 residues long. CDR1 and CDR2 from the germline V gene are SNHLY and FYNNEI. The V gene end was trimmed by 5 bases and the J gene end by 3 bases; junction bases not matched to a gene: 3. CDR3 residues: CASSRQGADTEAFF. The CDR3 region has the DNA TGTGCCAGCAGTCGACAGGGGGCGGACACTGAAGCTTTCTTT.

V and J are TRBV10-3 and TRBJ2-3; D unresolved. This CDR3 has 15 amino acids. Trimming took 0 bases from V and 0 from J, leaving 7 bases between them. Germline assignment: CDR1 ENHRY and CDR2 SYGVKD. CDR3 protein: CAISESGVSTDTQYF. CDR3 nucleotide sequence: TGTGCCATCAGTGAGTCCGGAGTCAGCACAGATACGCAGTATTTT.

The chain recombines TRBV5-4 with TRBJ2-1; no reliable D call. From germline, CDR1 is SGHNT and CDR2 YYREEE (reference sequence). Deletions cut 1 base from V and 5 bases from J, with 13 bases between. The CDR3 spans 15 residues. The CDR3 reads CASSLIGEPHNEQFF. In DNA form, the CDR3 reads TGTGCCAGCAGCTTGATAGGAGAGCCCCACAATGAGCAGTTCTTC.

This chain links TRBV28 with TRBJ2-6; maybe TRBD2 (5 bases). This CDR3 is built from 16 residues. Germline-derived CDR1 and CDR2 are MDHEN and SYDVKM. Between the trimmed V and J ends, which lost 7 bases and 4 bases, there was a span of 17 bases. CDR3 region: CASTLYRGAGANVLTF. Here the CDR3 DNA reads TGTGCCAGCACTCTTTACCGGGGTGCAGGGGCCAACGTCCTGACTTTC.

The chain uses TRBV6-1 and TRBJ2-2; D is undetermined. Germline CDR1 MNHNS, CDR2 SASEGT. This CDR3 has 14 residues. With 6 bases removed from V and 3 bases from J, the gap between germline ends came to 11 bases. The CDR3 nucleotides are TGTGCCAGCAGGCCTGACACCTACACCGGGGAGCTGTTTTTT. Translating gives CASRPDTYTGELFF.

The V call is TRBV10-3, the J call TRBJ1-2; 10 positions match TRBD1. The CDR3 covers 16 residues. Germline assignment: CDR1 ENHRY and CDR2 SYGVKD. Trimming at V came to 2 bases and at J to 3 bases, leaving 6 bases not matched to a gene. The CDR3 is CAISEPTGGGDYGYTF. CDR3 sequence (DNA): TGTGCCATCAGTGAGCCGACAGGGGGCGGGGACTATGGCTACACCTTC.

CDR3 sequence: CASSLGWGTINTGELFF. Here the CDR3 DNA reads TGTGCCAGCAGCTTGGGTTGGGGGACTATTAACACCGGGGAGCTGTTTTTT. The V and J genes are TRBV5-6 and TRBJ2-2, with TRBD2 matching over 7 bases. The CDR3 covers 17 residues. The germline V gene has CDR1 SGHDT and CDR2 YYEEEE. J gave up 2 bases and V 0 bases, and 7 bases lay outside the gene matches.

The chain uses TRBV18 and TRBJ2-5; TRBD1 aligns across 7 bases. After removal of 6 bases from V and 1 base from J, the junction contained 2 bases not matched to a gene. The germline V gene has CDR1 KGHSH and CDR2 LQKENI. CDR3 length: 13 amino acids. CDR3 sequence reads: CASSGTAQETQYF. The CDR3 nucleotides are TGTGCCAGCTCGGGGACAGCCCAAGAGACCCAGTACTTC.

The gene calls are TRBV7-9 and TRBJ1-2, with D perhaps TRBD1 (6 bases). The CDR3 sequence is 13 residues long. The V gene lost 1 base and the J gene lost 8 bases, with 11 bases spanning the gap. Germline V gene sequence: CDR1 SEHNR, CDR2 FQNEAQ (reference sequence). The CDR3 loop reads CASSLGTAPGYTF. CDR3 bases: TGTGCCAGCAGCTTAGGGACAGCCCCGGGCTACACCTTC.

The rearrangement joins TRBV6-1 to TRBJ1-1, with a possible D match to TRBD1 (6 bases). This CDR3 is 13 amino acids long. The V end was cut by 5 bases, the J end by 4 bases, with 11 bases between. The germline V gene has CDR1 MNHNS and CDR2 SASEGT. DNA of the CDR3: TGTGCCAGCAGTTCTCAGGGGAGCACTGAAGCTTTCTTT. Its translation is CASSSQGSTEAFF.

The chain uses TRBV18 and TRBJ2-2; D ambiguous. CDR1 and CDR2 (germline): KGHSH, LQKENI. V was cut by 3 bases and J by 6 bases, with 14 bases left in between. CDR3 length equals 15 residues. CDR3 residues: CASSPSAAVPGELFF. In DNA, the CDR3 is TGTGCCAGCTCACCGTCCGCGGCAGTCCCCGGGGAGCTGTTTTTT.

The rearrangement joins TRBV18 to TRBJ2-1; the match to TRBD2 covers 14 bases. Germline V gene data show CDR1 as KGHSH and CDR2 as LQKENI. This CDR3 region has 15 residues. V gave up 6 bases and J gave up 9 bases; unmatched junction bases: 7. In nucleotides, the CDR3 is TGTGCCAGCTCTTGGACTAGCGGGAGGAGGGGTGAGCAGTTCTTC. Translated: CASSWTSGRRGEQFF.

The chain combines TRBV9 with TRBJ2-5, with TRBD1 as a possible D gene (5 bases). V lost 0 bases and J lost 2, with 8 bases in between. Germline V gene sequence: CDR1 SGDLS, CDR2 YYNGEE. The CDR3 spans 14 residues. The CDR3 here is CASSVGQGQETQYF. CDR3 DNA sequence: TGTGCCAGCAGCGTAGGTCAGGGTCAAGAGACCCAGTACTTC. Using reference TRBV9 and TRBJ2-5 for the parts outside the CDR3, the full variable domain is DSGVTQTPKHLITATGQRVTLRCSPRSGDLSVYWYQQSLDQGLQFLIQYYNGEERAKGNILERFSAQQFPDLHSELNLSSLELGDSALYFCASSVGQGQETQYFGPGTRLLVL.

The CDR3: CASSPQRLADHTDTQYF. The CDR3 DNA reads as TGTGCCAGCTCACCACAGAGACTAGCGGATCACACAGATACGCAGTATTTT. This chain connects TRBV18 to TRBJ2-3, with TRBD2 identical over 9 bases. Germline V gives CDR1 KGHSH, CDR2 LQKENI. V dropped 1 base and J dropped 2; count of bases not matched to a gene: 7. The CDR3 is 17 residues long.

The V gene is TRBV19, the J gene TRBJ1-3, with D unclear. The CDR3 is 14 residues long. Germline-derived CDR1 and CDR2 are LNHDA and SQIVND (reference sequence). V was shortened by 8 bases and J by 4 bases, with 15 bases between the two germline ends. CDR3 in amino acids: CASRDVATGNTIYF. Here the CDR3 DNA reads TGTGCCAGTCGAGATGTAGCAACGGGAAACACCATATATTTT. Variable domain in full (rest from reference TRBV19 and TRBJ1-3): DGGITQSPKYLFRKEGQNVTLSCEQNLNHDAMYWYRQDPGQGLRLIYYSQIVNDFQKGDIAEGYSVSREKKESFPLTVTSAQKNPTAFYLCASRDVATGNTIYFGEGSWLTVV.

The chain recombines TRBV6-5 with TRBJ2-1; no definite D call. Trimming shortened V by 0 bases and J by 6 bases, and 12 bases separated the two germline ends. The CDR3 has 15 amino acids. CDR1 MNHEY and CDR2 SVGAGI come from the germline V gene. DNA for the CDR3: TGTGCCAGCAGTTACTCGAAGTATCGCGGCAATGAGCAGTTCTTC. Its translation: CASSYSKYRGNEQFF.

The genes are TRBV6-5 and TRBJ2-7; perhaps TRBD1 as D (6 bases). Germline V gene sequence: CDR1 MNHEY, CDR2 SVGAGI. The CDR3 is 13 amino acids. V was cut by 6 bases and J by 2 bases, with 11 bases left in between. The CDR3 nucleotides are TGTGCCAGCAGGAGAGGACAGCCCTACGAGCAGTACTTC. As protein: CASRRGQPYEQYF.

The V gene is TRBV5-8, the J gene TRBJ2-1, with no clear D. CDR1 and CDR2 (germline): SGHTS, YDEGEE. The CDR3 runs 12 residues. The V end was cut by 6 bases, the J end by 15 bases, with 19 bases between. In nucleotides, the CDR3 is TGTGCCAGCACCCTGGCAGGCAGAAGCACGTTCTTC. Translation gives CASTLAGRSTFF.

Comments on this clone: Other DNA sequences from this sample encode an identical CDR3 as well. The gene calls are TRBV5-6 and TRBJ2-3, with a tentative D call TRBD1 (5 bases). Trimming removed 2 bases from V and 3 bases from J, with 13 bases in between. CDR3 length equals 15 residues. In germline, CDR1 is SGHDT, CDR2 YYEEEE. The DNA for the CDR3 is TGTGCCAGCAGCTTCTCCAGGGTTTCGACAGATACGCAGTATTTT. It yields the protein CASSFSRVSTDTQYF.

The chain recombines TRBV4-1 with TRBJ2-2; 7 bases are shared with TRBD1. There are 16 residues in the CDR3. Germline V gene data show CDR1 as MGHRA and CDR2 as YSYEKL. Unmatched junction bases numbered 11, after V lost 5 bases and J lost 5 bases. In DNA form, the CDR3 reads TGCGCCAGCAGCACCACGGGACAGTGGAGAACCGGGGAGCTGTTTTTT. It codes for CASSTTGQWRTGELFF.

The rearrangement joins TRBV5-8 to TRBJ2-2; D gene ambiguous. There are 13 residues in the CDR3. Germline CDR1 is SGHTS and CDR2 is YDEGEE. V lost 1 base and J 4 bases, leaving 5 bases between the germline ends. CDR3 sequence reads: CASSLTVTGELFF. The CDR3 DNA sequence: TGTGCCAGCAGCTTGACTGTCACCGGGGAGCTGTTTTTT.

The chain couples TRBV27 to TRBJ1-1; TRBD1 agrees at 8 bases. Germline V lookup: CDR1 MNHEY, CDR2 SMNVEV (reference sequence). After removal of 5 bases from V and 8 bases from J, the junction contained 4 bases not matched to a gene. This CDR3 contains 12 residues. CDR3 sequence reads: CASSRRQGEAFF. CDR3 DNA sequence: TGTGCCAGCAGTAGAAGACAGGGGGAAGCTTTCTTT.